This T cell receptor beta chain is from a study of T cells after yellow fever vaccination. Across the whole study: With SMART-Seq v4 Ultra Low Input, the fractions containing low cell numbers were prepared.

TCRdb reanalysed the 5' RACE reads using MiXCR and keeps one entry per CDR3 protein. The sample lists a few hundred thousand distinct CDR3 sequences; 8.7% were seen once. With regard to this clonotype: What it recognizes is unknown.

Study findings and constraints: Most primary-vaccination clones recurred post-booster (roughly 97% CD4, just over 85% CD8).

Sequencing was performed on CD4+ T cells sorted from PBMCs, taken 5 days after the yellow fever booster vaccination. The clonotype was recovered from a man aged 18 to 30 who received the YFV17D yellow fever vaccine.

The CDR3 DNA reads TGTGCCAGCAGCTCCCGAGCTAGCGGGGGGGCGGATACGCAGTATTTT. Translation gives CASSSRASGGADTQYF. The J gene is TRBJ2-3, the V gene TRBV7-9, with 12 bases that match TRBD2. V lost 4 bases to trimming and J lost 6 bases; unmatched junction nucleotides: 8. The V gene's germline CDR1 is SEHNR and CDR2 FQNEAQ (reference sequence). This CDR3 has 16 amino acids. Using reference TRBV7-9 and TRBJ2-3 for the parts outside the CDR3, the full variable domain is DTGVSQNPRHKITKRGQNVTFRCDPISEHNRLYWYRQTLGQGPEFLTYFQNEAQLEKSRLLSDRFSAERPKGSFSTLEIQRTEQGDSAMYLCASSSRASGGADTQYFGPGTRLTVL.